The T cell receptor beta chain under discussion was sequenced for a study of identical twins. This clonotype was counted a few times. In TCRdb, the 5' RACE reads were re-called with MiXCR into one record per CDR3 protein. This repertoire shows about 530,000 distinct CDR3 sequences, around 15% found once; its top ten account for nearly 0.45%. The CDR3 totals 13 residues. Germline loops: CDR1 SEHNR, CDR2 FQNEAQ (reference sequence). V was cut by 5 bases and J by 4 bases, with 11 bases left in between. Separately, the same data were catalogued under a study of yellow fever vaccine responses in identical twins.

The chain has TRBV7-9 and TRBJ1-2; a possible D gene is TRBD1 (5 bases). Sequencing input: CD4+ T cells sorted from blood. The source is a woman in her late teens or twenties in good health. CDR3 region: CASSATTVYGYTF. CDR3 bases: TGTGCCAGCAGCGCCACGACAGTCTATGGCTACACCTTC.